This T cell receptor (beta chain) was recorded in a study of Tregs in tolerant kidney transplant recipients. The germline gives CDR1 GTSNPN, CDR2 SVGIG (reference sequence). The CDR3 is 13 residues long. Unstimulated Tregs (CD4+CD25+CD127-) and CD4+CD25- non-Tregs were sorted from PBMCs. Regulatory T cells were sorted from thawed PBMCs rested overnight at 37°C with approximately 180 IU/ml IL-2. The count of this clone is one. The junction and the germline gene differ at one end; a read error may be behind it. Other DNA sequences in this specimen translate into the identical CDR3. The table came from immunoSEQ multiplex PCR; TCRdb's copy has only in-frame clones and leaves some out. The profile shows under 95,000 clones, approximately 90% of them singletons.

Sequencing was performed on Tregs from blood, taken before the transplant. This TCR derives from a human donor who received a combined kidney and bone marrow transplant. The rearrangement joins TRBV30 to TRBJ1-3, with 11 nucleotides matching TRBD1. CDR3 in DNA: TGTGCCTGGGGACAGGGGGCTGGCAACACCATATATTTT. It yields the protein CAWGQGAGNTIYF.